These T cell receptor beta chains were read from a single sample in a study of blood T cell repertoires in COVID-19. TCRdb keeps only in-frame clones here, not all; method: immunoSEQ multiplex PCR. This sample yields more than 65,000 clones, of which roughly 77% are seen a single time; about 40% belongs to the top ten. Sequenced input: peripheral blood. The receptors here all came from an older woman with acute or convalescent COVID-19. Both conserved end residues are part of each CDR3. D genes are given only for firm matches. The size of a clone is reported for some rows only, either as once, few or many, or as a class for expanded clones.

d_call	v_call	j_call	clone_size	cdr3_nt	cdr3_aa
TRBD2	TRBV19	TRBJ2-1	NA	TGTGCCAGTAGTCCTCGGTCTAGCGGGGGGTATTACAATGAGCAGTTCTTC	CASSPRSSGGYYNEQFF
NA	TRBV11-3	TRBJ2-1	NA	TGTGCCAGCAGTAGCCGCAGGGGATACAATGAGCAGTTCTTC	CASSSRRGYNEQFF
TRBD2	TRBV7-8	TRBJ2-1	NA	TGTGCCAGCAGCTTAAGAAGCGGGAGCTCCTACAATGAGCAGTTCTTC	CASSLRSGSSYNEQFF
TRBD1	TRBV14	TRBJ2-5	NA	TGTGCCAGCAGCCAAGTTAGAGGGACAGGCGGTGAGACCCAGTACTTC	CASSQVRGTGGETQYF
TRBD1	TRBV19	TRBJ1-2	NA	TGTGCCAGCCTTAAACAGGGGGGCACTCACTATGGCTACACCTTC	CASLKQGGTHYGYTF
TRBD1	TRBV12-3/TRBV12-4	TRBJ1-1	NA	TGTGCCAGCAGTTTCAGGGGGCTCACTGAAGCTTTCTTT	CASSFRGLTEAFF
NA	TRBV5-1	TRBJ2-2	NA	TGCGCCAGCAGCTTATTACAGAACACCGGGGAGCTGTTTTTT	CASSLLQNTGELFF
TRBD2	TRBV6-5	TRBJ2-3	NA	TGTGCCAGCAGTTTCCTAGCGGGGGGCACAGATACGCAGTATTTT	CASSFLAGGTDTQYF
NA	TRBV10-3	TRBJ1-2	once	TGTGCCATCAGGGTTGATGTGGGGGGTAACTATGGCTACACCTTC	CAIRVDVGGNYGYTF
TRBD1	TRBV9	TRBJ2-7	few	TGTGCCAGCAACCCAAACCCGACAGGGGGGTACGAGCAGTACTTC	CASNPNPTGGYEQYF
TRBD1	TRBV6-6	TRBJ1-5	NA	TGTGCCAGCGGGGAGGGACAGGCAGACAATCAGCCCCAGCATTTT	CASGEGQADNQPQHF
TRBD1	TRBV5-6	TRBJ1-6	NA	TGTGCCAGCAGCTCACGGACAGGGGGTTCACCCCTCCACTTT	CASSSRTGGSPLHF
NA	TRBV6-2/TRBV6-3	TRBJ2-2	NA	TGTGCCAGCAGTTCAGTGGACAGAGACACCGGGGAGCTGTTTTTT	CASSSVDRDTGELFF